These 5 T cell receptor beta chains share one sample of origin, sequenced in a study of CD8 T cells in ankylosing spondylitis (dated by TCRdb to about 2017). Library method: 5' RACE. Sequenced on an Illumina HiSeq 2500. TCRdb passed the public sequencing reads through fastp at Q25 and MiXCR, retaining productive beta sequences. CDR3 protein sequences are deduplicated, and each keeps its most common genes and DNA. This sample is represented by fewer than 650,000 distinct CDR3 sequences; more than 9.5% of them were singletons. The ten largest clones take up around 6.8% of the sample. Results and caveats for the whole study, not just this receptor: A TCR beta motif made up of 7 to 9 highly homologous amino acid variants appeared to be characteristic of blood from ankylosing spondylitis patients.

What these receptors recognize is not known. The sequencing sample was made of blood, either unsorted or a sorted T cell fraction (not recorded which). These receptor sequences come from a male donor with ankylosing spondylitis.

This clonotype appeared a few times. The J gene is TRBJ2-7, the V gene TRBV6-1; possibly TRBD2 for D (6 bases). Deletions cut 3 bases from V and 2 bases from J, with 8 bases between. Per the germline V gene, CDR1 is MNHNS and CDR2 is SASEGT. This CDR3 has 13 amino acids. The CDR3 spells CASSEGLPYEQYV. CDR3 nucleotide sequence: TGTGCCAGCAGTGAGGGACTCCCCTACGAGCAGTACGTC.

This clonotype was seen a handful of times. The CDR3 sequence is CASSRGGAELGGYTF. CDR3 in DNA: TGTGCCAGCAGCCGCGGGGGTGCCGAGCTAGGTGGCTACACCTTC. The rearrangement links TRBV3-1 to TRBJ1-2; maybe TRBD1 (5 bases). Trimming removed 4 bases at V and 7 bases at J, with 19 bases between. This CDR3 contains 15 residues. Germline CDR1 reads LGHDT; CDR2 reads YNNKEL (reference sequence).

A word on this clonotype: Compared with germline, one end of the junction differs, possibly owing to a read error. V is TRBV6-6 and J is TRBJ1-4; a possible D gene is TRBD1 (6 bases). The CDR3 has 13 residues. From germline, CDR1 is MNHNY and CDR2 SVGAGI (reference sequence). CDR3 region: CASLTGDNEKLFF. CDR3 nucleotide sequence: TGTGCCAGCCTGACAGGCGATAATGAAAAGCTGTTTTTT.

The chain combines TRBV29-1 with TRBJ1-2; 11 bases are a match to TRBD1. J lost 8 bases, V lost 7 bases, and 12 bases had no gene match. This CDR3 comprises 14 residues. Germline values: CDR1 SQVTM, CDR2 ANQGSEA. The CDR3 bases are TGCAGCGGTTTCGGACAGGGGGCACCCTACGGCTACACCTTC. It codes for CSGFGQGAPYGYTF.

This rearrangement joins TRBV24-1 to TRBJ2-3; 8 bases map to TRBD1. V lost 4 bases, J lost 0 bases, and 5 bases stayed unmatched. Per germline, CDR1 KGHDR and CDR2 SFDVKD. The CDR3 covers 16 residues. CDR3 nucleotides: TGTGCCACCAGTGACCCGGGACAGGCAAGCACAGATACGCAGTATTTT. Its protein is CATSDPGQASTDTQYF.